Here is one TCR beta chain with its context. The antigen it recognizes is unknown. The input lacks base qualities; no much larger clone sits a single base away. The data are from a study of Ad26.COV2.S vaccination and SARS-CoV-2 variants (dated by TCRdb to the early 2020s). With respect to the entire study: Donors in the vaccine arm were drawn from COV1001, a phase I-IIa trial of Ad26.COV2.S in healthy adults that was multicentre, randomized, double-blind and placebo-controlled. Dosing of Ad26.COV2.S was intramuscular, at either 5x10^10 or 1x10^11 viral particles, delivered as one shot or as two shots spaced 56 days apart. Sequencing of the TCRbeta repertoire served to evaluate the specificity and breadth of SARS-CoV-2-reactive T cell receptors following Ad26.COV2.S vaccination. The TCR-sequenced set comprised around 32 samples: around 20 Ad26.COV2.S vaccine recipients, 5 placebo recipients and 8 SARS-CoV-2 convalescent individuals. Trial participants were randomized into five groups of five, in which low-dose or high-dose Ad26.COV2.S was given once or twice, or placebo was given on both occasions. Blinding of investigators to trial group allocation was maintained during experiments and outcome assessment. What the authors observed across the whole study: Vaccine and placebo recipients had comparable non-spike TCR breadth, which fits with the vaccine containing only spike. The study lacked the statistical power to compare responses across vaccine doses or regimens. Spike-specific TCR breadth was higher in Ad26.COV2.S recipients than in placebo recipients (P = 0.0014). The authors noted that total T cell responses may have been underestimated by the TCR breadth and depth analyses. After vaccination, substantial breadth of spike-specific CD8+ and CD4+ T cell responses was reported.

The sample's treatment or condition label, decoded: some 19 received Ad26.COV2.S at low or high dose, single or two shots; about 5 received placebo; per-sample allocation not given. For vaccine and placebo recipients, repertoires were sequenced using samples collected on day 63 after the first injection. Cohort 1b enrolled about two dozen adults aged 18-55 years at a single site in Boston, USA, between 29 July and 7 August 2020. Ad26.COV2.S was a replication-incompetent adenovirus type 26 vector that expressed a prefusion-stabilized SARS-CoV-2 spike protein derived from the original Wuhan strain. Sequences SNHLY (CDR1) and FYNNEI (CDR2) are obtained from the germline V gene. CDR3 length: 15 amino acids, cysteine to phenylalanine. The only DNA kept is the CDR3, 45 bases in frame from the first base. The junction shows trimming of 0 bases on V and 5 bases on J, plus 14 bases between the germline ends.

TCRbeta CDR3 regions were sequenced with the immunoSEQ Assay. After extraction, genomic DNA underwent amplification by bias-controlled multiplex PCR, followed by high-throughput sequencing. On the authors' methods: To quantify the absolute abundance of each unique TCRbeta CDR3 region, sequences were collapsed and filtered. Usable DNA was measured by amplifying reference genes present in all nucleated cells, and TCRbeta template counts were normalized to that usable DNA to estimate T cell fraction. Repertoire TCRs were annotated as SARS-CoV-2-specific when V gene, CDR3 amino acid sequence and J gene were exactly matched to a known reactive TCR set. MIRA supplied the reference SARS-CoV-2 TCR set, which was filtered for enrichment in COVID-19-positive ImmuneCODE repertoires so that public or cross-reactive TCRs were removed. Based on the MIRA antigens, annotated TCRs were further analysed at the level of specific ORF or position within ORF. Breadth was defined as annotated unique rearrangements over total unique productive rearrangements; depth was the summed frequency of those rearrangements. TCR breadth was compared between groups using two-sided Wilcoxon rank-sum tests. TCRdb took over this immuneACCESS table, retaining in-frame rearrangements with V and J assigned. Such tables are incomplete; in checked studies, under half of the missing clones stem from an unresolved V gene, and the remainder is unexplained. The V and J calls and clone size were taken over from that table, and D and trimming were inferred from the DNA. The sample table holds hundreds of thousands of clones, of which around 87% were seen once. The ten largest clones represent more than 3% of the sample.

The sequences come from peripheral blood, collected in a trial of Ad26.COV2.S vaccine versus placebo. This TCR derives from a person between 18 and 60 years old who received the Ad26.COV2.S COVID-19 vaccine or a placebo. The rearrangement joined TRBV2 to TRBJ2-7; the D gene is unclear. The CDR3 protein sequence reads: CASSEASFVRDEQYF. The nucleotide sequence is TGTGCCAGCAGTGAAGCTAGCTTTGTAAGGGACGAGCAGTACTTC.